This T cell receptor (beta chain) emerged from a study of cytotoxic CD8 clonotypes in ibrutinib-treated CLL. Study at large: Across samples, productive templates numbered approximately 260,000 and productive rearrangements reached over 90,000 on average.

This clone turned up a few times. Germline lookup yields CDR1 LNHNV and CDR2 YYDKDF (reference sequence). Between the trimmed V and J ends, which lost 0 bases and 1 base, there was a span of 3 bases. There are 13 residues in the CDR3. The table came from immunoSEQ multiplex PCR; TCRdb's copy has only in-frame clones and leaves some out. The sample gives under 9,500 clones, 60% to 80% of which show up once; around 36% is in the top ten. V is TRBV15 and J is TRBJ1-1; D is undetermined. The clonotype was recovered from a human donor with chronic lymphocytic leukemia. Specimen: PBMCs, collected before ibrutinib treatment. The CDR3 nucleotides are TGTGCCACCAGCAGAGATTGGAACACTGAAGCTTTCTTT. Protein sequence: CATSRDWNTEAFF. The whole variable domain, filled in from reference TRBV15 and TRBJ1-1, reads DAMVIQNPRYQVTQFGKPVTLSCSQTLNHNVMYWYQQKSSQAPKLLFHYYDKDFNNEADTPDNFQSRRPNTSFCFLDIRSPGLGDTAMYLCATSRDWNTEAFFGQGTRLTVV.